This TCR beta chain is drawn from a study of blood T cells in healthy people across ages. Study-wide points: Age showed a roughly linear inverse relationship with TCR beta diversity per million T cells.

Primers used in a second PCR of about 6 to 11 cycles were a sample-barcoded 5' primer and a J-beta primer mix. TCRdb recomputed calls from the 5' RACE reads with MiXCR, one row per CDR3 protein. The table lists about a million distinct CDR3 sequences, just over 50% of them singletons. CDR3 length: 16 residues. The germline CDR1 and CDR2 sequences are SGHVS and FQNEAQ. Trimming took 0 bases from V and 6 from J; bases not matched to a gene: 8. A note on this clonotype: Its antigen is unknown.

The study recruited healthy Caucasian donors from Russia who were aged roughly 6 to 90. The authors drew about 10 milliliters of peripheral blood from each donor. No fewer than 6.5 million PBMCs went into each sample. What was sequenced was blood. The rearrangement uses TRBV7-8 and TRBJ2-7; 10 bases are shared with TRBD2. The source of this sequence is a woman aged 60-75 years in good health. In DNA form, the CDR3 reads TGTGCCAGCAGCTTAGCCTCCAGCGGGAGGGCCTCCGAGCAGTACTTC. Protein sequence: CASSLASSGRASEQYF. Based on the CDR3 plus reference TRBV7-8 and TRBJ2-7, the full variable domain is GAGVSQSPRYKVAKRGQDVALRCDPISGHVSLFWYQQALGQGPEFLTYFQNEAQLDKSGLPSDRFFAERPEGSVSTLKIQRTQQEDSAVYLCASSLASSGRASEQYFGPGTRLTVT.